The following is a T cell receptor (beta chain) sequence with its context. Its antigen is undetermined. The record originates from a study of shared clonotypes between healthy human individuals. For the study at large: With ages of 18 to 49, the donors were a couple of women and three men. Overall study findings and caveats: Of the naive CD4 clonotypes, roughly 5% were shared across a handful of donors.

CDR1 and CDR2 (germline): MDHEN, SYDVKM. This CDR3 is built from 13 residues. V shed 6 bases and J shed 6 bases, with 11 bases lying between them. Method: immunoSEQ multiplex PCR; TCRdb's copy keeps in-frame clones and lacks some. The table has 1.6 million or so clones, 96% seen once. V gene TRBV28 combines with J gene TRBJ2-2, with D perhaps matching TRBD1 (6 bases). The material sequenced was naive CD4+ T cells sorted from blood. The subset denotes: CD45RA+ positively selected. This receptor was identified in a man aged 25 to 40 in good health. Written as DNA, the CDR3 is TGTGCCAGCAGCGGATACAGGGCCGGGGAGCTGTTTTTT. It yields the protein CASSGYRAGELFF.